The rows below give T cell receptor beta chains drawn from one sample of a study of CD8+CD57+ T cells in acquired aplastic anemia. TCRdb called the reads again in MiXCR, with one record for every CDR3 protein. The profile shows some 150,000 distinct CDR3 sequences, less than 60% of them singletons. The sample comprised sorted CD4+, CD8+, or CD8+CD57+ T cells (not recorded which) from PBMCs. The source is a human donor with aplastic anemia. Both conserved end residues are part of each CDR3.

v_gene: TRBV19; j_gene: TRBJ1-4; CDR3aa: CASSPQGGKANEKLFF
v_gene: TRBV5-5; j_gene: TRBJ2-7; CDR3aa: CASSPHATGFNYEQYF
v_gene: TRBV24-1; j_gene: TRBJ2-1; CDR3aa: CATSDATGTGINEQFF
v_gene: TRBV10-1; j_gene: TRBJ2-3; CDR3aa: CASSEFGEGADTQYF
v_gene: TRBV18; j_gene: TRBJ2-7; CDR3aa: CASSPPVGTTRPCEQYF
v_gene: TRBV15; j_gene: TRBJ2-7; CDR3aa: CATTGTGGFNEQYF
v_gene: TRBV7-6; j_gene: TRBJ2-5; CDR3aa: CASSLVIQETQYF
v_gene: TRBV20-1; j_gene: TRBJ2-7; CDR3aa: CSISGLAGDSSYEQYF
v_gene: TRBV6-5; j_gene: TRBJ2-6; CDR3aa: CASSYEGSGANVLTF
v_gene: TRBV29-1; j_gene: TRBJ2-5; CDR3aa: CSALTSGETQYF
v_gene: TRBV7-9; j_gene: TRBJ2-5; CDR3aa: CASSWLETQYF
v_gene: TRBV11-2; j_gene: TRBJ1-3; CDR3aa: CASSSLSSGNTIYF
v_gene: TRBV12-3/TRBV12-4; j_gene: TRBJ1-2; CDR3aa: CASGRWTYGYTF
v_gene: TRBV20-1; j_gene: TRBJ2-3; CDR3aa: CSVGAGVGTDTQYF
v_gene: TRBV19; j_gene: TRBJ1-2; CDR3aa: CASSIVRSNYGYTF
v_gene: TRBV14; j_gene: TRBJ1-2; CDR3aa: CASSQDKGGSYGYTF
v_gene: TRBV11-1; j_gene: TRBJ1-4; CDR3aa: CAGTRAGSQGRNEKLFF
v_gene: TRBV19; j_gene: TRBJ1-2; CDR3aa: CASSMEGGYTF
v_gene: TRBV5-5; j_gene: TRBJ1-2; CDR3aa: CASSFPGLEVGYTF
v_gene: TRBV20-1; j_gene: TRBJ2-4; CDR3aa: CSARPAGKNIQYF
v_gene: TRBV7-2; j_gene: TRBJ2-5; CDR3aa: CASSSEGETQYF
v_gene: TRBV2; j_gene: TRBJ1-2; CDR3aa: CASTLGSGVGYTF
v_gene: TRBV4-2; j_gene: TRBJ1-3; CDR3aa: CASSQDRGTGNTIYF
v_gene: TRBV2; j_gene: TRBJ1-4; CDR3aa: CASNDLGGPTNEKLFF
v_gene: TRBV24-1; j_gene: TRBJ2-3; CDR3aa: CATSDFAGGRIEQYF
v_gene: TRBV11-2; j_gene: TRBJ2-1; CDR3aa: CASSWGSGCYNEQFF